The rows below give T cell receptor beta chains drawn from one sample of a study of T-cell memory formation after mild COVID-19. TCRdb re-called the 5' RACE reads with MiXCR, one entry per CDR3 protein. The sample has 100,000 to 130,000 distinct CDR3 sequences, around 14% seen once. Sequencing was carried out using PBMCs or a T cell subset sorted from them (not recorded which). These receptors all come from a man aged 18 to 35 who had mild COVID-19 (a few samples of this study predate the infection). Cell type and time point are not known. Each CDR3 is given with its conserved first and last residue. The D gene is left open where the match is weak. Where a row states a size, it is once, few, many or the class of an expanded clone; other rows omit it.

size | J | V | D | CDR3 | DNA
few | TRBJ1-1 | TRBV4-3 | NA | CASSGGTEGTEAFF | TGCGCCAGCAGCGGCGGGACGGAGGGGACTGAAGCTTTCTTT
NA | TRBJ1-1 | TRBV5-1 | NA | CASGPGPGPEAFF | TGCGCCAGCGGACCGGGACCAGGACCTGAAGCTTTCTTT
NA | TRBJ2-3 | TRBV12-3/TRBV12-4 | NA | CASSSGIDTQYF | TGTGCCAGCAGTTCTGGGATAGATACGCAGTATTTT
NA | TRBJ2-7 | TRBV19 | NA | CASSIGVGDDEQYF | TGTGCCAGTAGTATCGGTGTGGGGGACGACGAGCAGTACTTC
NA | TRBJ2-7 | TRBV4-2 | TRBD1 | CASSSPGQGYEQYF | TGTGCCAGCAGCTCACCGGGACAGGGCTACGAGCAGTACTTC
NA | TRBJ1-2 | TRBV4-1 | NA | CASSDAGAGTTYGYTF | TGCGCCAGCAGCGATGCGGGGGCAGGGACTACCTATGGCTACACCTTC
few | TRBJ2-3 | TRBV15 | NA | CATRSVQGPDTQYF | TGTGCCACCAGGTCGGTCCAGGGACCAGATACGCAGTATTTT
NA | TRBJ2-3 | TRBV14 | TRBD1 | CASRPGQGPPDTQYF | TGTGCCAGCAGACCGGGACAGGGACCCCCAGATACGCAGTATTTT
few | TRBJ2-2 | TRBV4-3 | NA | CASSQERETTGELFF | TGCGCCAGCAGCCAAGAACGGGAGACGACCGGGGAGCTGTTTTTT
NA | TRBJ1-2 | TRBV25-1 | NA | CASSEDDGPRDGYTF | TGTGCCAGCAGTGAGGACGACGGCCCGAGGGATGGCTACACCTTC
few | TRBJ1-2 | TRBV7-8 | NA | CASSLGGAANYGYTF | TGTGCCAGCAGCTTAGGGGGAGCCGCTAACTATGGCTACACCTTC
NA | TRBJ2-5 | TRBV3-1 | TRBD2 | CASSQRVSGGLQETQYF | TGTGCCAGCAGCCAGCGGGTTAGCGGGGGGCTCCAAGAGACCCAGTACTTC
few | TRBJ1-2 | TRBV5-1 | NA | CASSLPHGENYGYTF | TGCGCCAGCAGCCTGCCACACGGGGAAAACTATGGCTACACCTTC
NA | TRBJ1-1 | TRBV6-5 | NA | CASHLPPMNTEAFF | TGTGCCAGCCACTTGCCCCCCATGAACACTGAAGCTTTCTTT
NA | TRBJ2-2 | TRBV7-9 | TRBD1 | CASSFGRGPTGELFF | TGTGCCAGCAGCTTCGGTAGGGGGCCCACCGGGGAGCTGTTTTTT
few | TRBJ1-1 | TRBV6-5 | TRBD1 | CASSYSGQAEAFF | TGTGCCAGCAGTTACTCCGGACAGGCTGAAGCTTTCTTT
few | TRBJ2-7 | TRBV4-1 | NA | CASSQDGAYEQYF | TGCGCCAGCAGCCAAGATGGCGCGTATGAGCAGTACTTC
many | TRBJ2-3 | TRBV27 | NA | CASSLEVGAPTDTQYF | TGTGCCAGCAGTTTAGAGGTCGGGGCCCCTACAGATACGCAGTATTTT
NA | TRBJ1-1 | TRBV9 | NA | CASSGGEVNTEAFF | TGTGCCAGCAGCGGAGGGGAGGTGAACACTGAAGCTTTCTTT
NA | TRBJ1-6 | TRBV9 | NA | CASSVEGTATNSPLHF | TGTGCCAGCAGCGTAGAAGGAACAGCTACTAATTCACCCCTCCACTTT
NA | TRBJ2-3 | TRBV6-2/TRBV6-3 | TRBD1 | CASSNPPDRVTDTQYF | TGTGCCAGCAGTAACCCTCCGGACAGGGTAACAGATACGCAGTATTTT
few | TRBJ1-2 | TRBV7-2 | NA | CASSLVGQFNYGYTF | TGTGCCAGCAGCTTAGTAGGGCAGTTTAACTATGGCTACACCTTC
NA | TRBJ2-2 | TRBV6-2/TRBV6-3 | NA | CASSYSSDTGELFF | TGTGCCAGCAGTTACTCTAGCGACACCGGGGAGCTGTTTTTT
NA | TRBJ2-3 | TRBV7-2 | TRBD2 | CASSSSGGAVDTQYF | TGTGCCAGCAGCTCTAGCGGGGGGGCCGTAGATACGCAGTATTTT
few | TRBJ2-7 | TRBV10-3 | NA | CAISESMATGSYEQYF | TGTGCCATCAGTGAGTCTATGGCTACAGGCTCCTACGAGCAGTACTTC
few | TRBJ2-7 | TRBV7-2 | NA | CASSLSPRGTYEQYF | TGTGCCAGCAGCTTAAGTCCACGCGGAACCTACGAGCAGTACTTC
NA | TRBJ2-2 | TRBV6-5 | NA | CASSYSRGGGELFF | TGTGCCAGCAGTTACTCTAGGGGAGGCGGGGAGCTGTTTTTT
many | TRBJ2-1 | TRBV12-3/TRBV12-4 | NA | CASSTGLTYNEQFF | TGTGCCAGCAGTACTGGATTAACCTACAATGAGCAGTTCTTC
NA | TRBJ1-1 | TRBV19 | NA | CASSIEREAFF | TGTGCCAGTAGTATAGAACGAGAAGCTTTCTTT
NA | TRBJ1-3 | TRBV5-5 | TRBD1 | CASSSGQPISGNTIYF | TGTGCCAGCAGCTCGGGACAGCCCATCTCTGGAAACACCATATATTTT
many | TRBJ2-7 | TRBV27 | NA | CASIGLGTETAYEQYF | TGTGCCAGCATTGGCCTGGGGACGGAGACGGCCTACGAGCAGTACTTC
many | TRBJ2-2 | TRBV12-3/TRBV12-4 | NA | CASSSQGTTGELFF | TGTGCCAGCAGTTCGCAGGGAACCACCGGGGAGCTGTTTTTT
few | TRBJ2-3 | TRBV28 | TRBD2 | CASSPFGLAGGSDTQYF | TGTGCCAGCAGCCCCTTTGGACTAGCGGGGGGGTCAGATACGCAGTATTTT
few | TRBJ2-1 | TRBV2 | NA | CASTGSPEFF | TGTGCCAGCACCGGGAGCCCGGAATTCTTC
NA | TRBJ1-5 | TRBV4-1 | NA | CASSVSTGQPQHF | TGCGCCAGCAGCGTGTCCACCGGTCAGCCCCAGCATTTT
few | TRBJ1-3 | TRBV7-9 | NA | CASSPGPGNTIYF | TGTGCCAGCAGCCCGGGGCCGGGAAACACCATATATTTT
few | TRBJ2-1 | TRBV12-5 | TRBD2 | CASGFQPSGGKNEQFF | TGTGCTAGTGGTTTTCAGCCTAGCGGGGGGAAAAATGAGCAGTTCTTC
many | TRBJ1-5 | TRBV4-1 | NA | CASSQRRVSNQPQHF | TGCGCCAGCAGCCAACGCAGGGTTAGCAATCAGCCCCAGCATTTT
NA | TRBJ1-2 | TRBV15 | NA | CATSRGSYGYTF | TGTGCCACCAGCAGAGGAAGCTATGGCTACACCTTC
NA | TRBJ1-1 | TRBV29-1 | TRBD1 | CSVSRQGWSTEAFF | TGCAGCGTAAGCAGACAGGGGTGGAGCACTGAAGCTTTCTTT
few | TRBJ2-3 | TRBV13 | TRBD2 | CASSSRTSLMADTQYF | TGTGCCAGCAGCTCGAGGACTAGTCTTATGGCAGATACGCAGTATTTT
NA | TRBJ2-7 | TRBV20-1 | TRBD2 | CSARDATSGVPYEQYF | TGCAGTGCTAGAGATGCAACTAGCGGGGTACCCTACGAGCAGTACTTC
NA | TRBJ2-3 | TRBV6-6 | TRBD2 | CASSRTSGITSTDTQYF | TGTGCCAGCAGTAGGACTAGCGGGATAACTAGCACAGATACGCAGTATTTT
many | TRBJ1-2 | TRBV12-3/TRBV12-4 | NA | CASSLALFLGYDGYTF | TGTGCCAGCAGTTTAGCCCTTTTTCTCGGGTATGATGGCTACACCTTC
many | TRBJ2-7 | TRBV5-1 | TRBD2 | CASSLTGTSPYEQYF | TGCGCCAGCAGCTTGACCGGGACTAGCCCCTACGAGCAGTACTTC
few | TRBJ2-2 | TRBV5-1 | NA | CASSFGGDTGELFF | TGCGCCAGCAGCTTCGGAGGGGACACCGGGGAGCTGTTTTTT
NA | TRBJ1-1 | TRBV6-6 | NA | CASSYSKMGADHLEAFF | TGTGCCAGCAGTTACTCGAAAATGGGGGCCGACCACCTTGAAGCTTTCTTT
few | TRBJ1-5 | TRBV25-1 | NA | CASSDHSNQPQHF | TGTGCCAGCAGTGATCATAGCAATCAGCCCCAGCATTTT
NA | TRBJ2-7 | TRBV4-2 | NA | CASSQESFLLTGVSYEQYF | TGTGCCAGCAGCCAAGAAAGCTTTCTCCTGACGGGGGTCTCCTACGAGCAGTACTTC
many | TRBJ2-3 | TRBV4-3 | TRBD1 | CASSQVGTASTDTQYF | TGCGCCAGCAGCCAAGTTGGGACAGCAAGCACAGATACGCAGTATTTT
few | TRBJ2-1 | TRBV6-2/TRBV6-3 | NA | CASSYEGRGGEQFF | TGTGCCAGCAGTTACGAGGGAAGGGGTGGTGAGCAGTTCTTC
NA | TRBJ2-7 | TRBV7-9 | TRBD1 | CASSPNPGQPYEQYF | TGTGCCAGCAGCCCTAACCCGGGACAGCCCTACGAGCAGTACTTC
NA | TRBJ2-1 | TRBV4-1 | TRBD2 | CASSQGLAGPRFF | TGCGCCAGCAGCCAGGGACTAGCGGGCCCACGGTTCTTC
NA | TRBJ1-1 | TRBV4-1 | NA | CASSQGDGETDTEAFF | TGCGCCAGCAGCCAAGGGGATGGAGAGACGGACACTGAAGCTTTCTTT
many | TRBJ2-4 | TRBV5-1 | NA | CASSLRGIVKNIQYF | TGCGCCAGCAGCTTGAGAGGTATCGTCAAAAACATTCAGTACTTC
few | TRBJ2-1 | TRBV5-1 | TRBD2 | CASSLTSGDFDEQFF | TGCGCCAGCAGCTTGACTAGCGGTGACTTCGATGAGCAGTTCTTC
NA | TRBJ2-3 | TRBV7-8 | NA | CASSQNLDTQYF | TGTGCCAGCAGCCAAAACTTAGATACGCAGTATTTT
NA | TRBJ2-3 | TRBV5-1 | TRBD1 | CASRAERQGLPDTQYF | TGCGCCAGCAGAGCTGAGCGACAGGGGTTACCAGATACGCAGTATTTT
many | TRBJ2-1 | TRBV6-2/TRBV6-3 | NA | CASSYSISYNEQFF | TGTGCCAGCAGTTACTCAATTAGTTACAATGAGCAGTTCTTC
NA | TRBJ1-3 | TRBV9 | NA | CASSDEFSGNTIYF | TGTGCCAGCAGCGATGAGTTCTCTGGAAACACCATATATTTT